Shown below are 20 T cell receptor beta chains from a single sample sequenced in a study of PD-1 blockade in mismatch repair-deficient tumors. TCRdb keeps only in-frame clones here, not all; method: immunoSEQ multiplex PCR. The repertoire includes about 38,000 clones, around 79% of them detected once, and under 25% sits in the top ten. Sequenced material: peripheral blood, taken 4 weeks after starting pembrolizumab. The receptor source for this set is an adult with mismatch repair-deficient cancer.

The V gene is TRBV6-5, the J gene TRBJ2-7; D not certain. Germline V lookup: CDR1 MNHEY, CDR2 SVGAGI. The CDR3 extends over 14 amino acids. V shed 0 bases and J shed 2 bases, with 8 bases lying between them. The CDR3 sequence is CASSYSGLPYEQYF. CDR3 sequence (DNA): TGTGCCAGCAGTTACTCAGGATTACCCTACGAGCAGTACTTC.

V and J are TRBV5-1 and TRBJ2-5; 7 positions match TRBD1. Germline V lookup: CDR1 SGHRS, CDR2 YFSETQ. The V segment lost 2 bases and the J segment 7 bases; nucleotides outside the gene matches: 11. The CDR3 has 15 residues. CDR3 protein: CASSFGQAMGTTQYF. The CDR3 coding sequence is TGCGCCAGCAGCTTTGGACAGGCCATGGGTACGACCCAGTACTTC. The whole variable domain, filled in from reference TRBV5-1 and TRBJ2-5, reads KAGVTQTPRYLIKTRGQQVTLSCSPISGHRSVSWYQQTPGQGLQFLFEYFSETQRNKGNFPGRFSGRQFSNSRSEMNVSTLELGDSALYLCASSFGQAMGTTQYFGPGTRLLVL.

V gene TRBV4-1 combines with J gene TRBJ2-7; D uncertain. This CDR3 has 14 residues. The germline V and J ends were trimmed by 2 bases and 5 bases, with 13 bases remaining between them. CDR1 MGHRA and CDR2 YSYEKL come from the germline V gene. CDR3 nucleotide sequence: TGCGCCAGCAGCCAAAGTCCGTACGTGGACGAGCAGTACTTC. This encodes CASSQSPYVDEQYF.

The V and J genes are TRBV10-1 and TRBJ2-1; D gene unclear. The length of the CDR3 is 15 residues. Germline CDR1 WNHNN, CDR2 SYGVQD (reference sequence). The germline V and J ends were trimmed by 0 bases and 8 bases, with 14 bases remaining between them. The CDR3 protein is CASSESVLESHEQFF. The CDR3 DNA reads TGCGCCAGCAGTGAGTCGGTCTTGGAGTCCCATGAGCAGTTCTTC.

CDR3: CASSLGQGVGTDTQYF. CDR3 bases: TGTGCCAGCAGCCTCGGACAGGGTGTGGGCACAGATACGCAGTATTTT. The chain joins TRBV5-5 to TRBJ2-3; 8 bases match TRBD1. This CDR3 has 16 residues. CDR1 SGHKS and CDR2 YYEKEE come from the germline V gene (reference sequence). With 4 bases clipped from V and 1 base from J, the junction kept 8 bases outside the gene matches.

This sequence joins TRBV21-1 and TRBJ2-7. TRBV21-1 is deemed a pseudogene. The CDR3 has 10 residues. CDR3 DNA sequence: TGTGCCAGCCCCCGCCACGAGCAGTACTTC. Translating gives CASPRHEQYF.

Relative to its sample, this clone is medium-sized. This chain connects TRBV27 to TRBJ2-2, with D possibly TRBD2 on 5 matching bases. V was trimmed by 4 bases and J by 6 bases, leaving 9 bases between them. Per the germline V gene, CDR1 is MNHEY and CDR2 is SMNVEV (reference sequence). This CDR3 has 13 amino acids. The CDR3 DNA reads TGTGCCAGCAGTTCGACTATCGCCGGGGAGCTGTTTTTT. Amino acids: CASSSTIAGELFF.

The rearrangement joins TRBV11-3 to TRBJ2-3; D call uncertain. Trimming stripped 2 bases from V and 3 bases from J, with 15 bases between. Germline CDR1 SGHNT, CDR2 YENEEA. The CDR3 is 16 amino acids. In DNA, the CDR3 is TGTGCCAGCAGCTTATCTTCCAATGACTTAACAGATACGCAGTATTTT. The encoded protein is CASSLSSNDLTDTQYF.

The sample holds one count of this clone. CDR3 coding DNA: TGTGCCAGCACTGGGGTCCCGCCAAATGAGCAGTTCTTC. Protein sequence: CASTGVPPNEQFF. V gene TRBV27 combines with J gene TRBJ2-1; D call uncertain. Looked up from germline, CDR1 is MNHEY and CDR2 is SMNVEV (reference sequence). The V end was cut by 7 bases, the J end by 7 bases, with 14 bases between. CDR3 length equals 13 residues.

J is TRBJ1-5 and V is TRBV4-1; 11 bases are shared with TRBD1. The germline V gene encodes CDR1 MGHRA and CDR2 YSYEKL. This CDR3 has 15 amino acids. Trimming cost V 4 bases and J 4 bases; bases outside gene matches: 3. CDR3 loop: CASSLRDRGNQPQHF. The DNA of the CDR3 is TGCGCCAGCAGCCTCCGGGACAGGGGGAATCAGCCCCAGCATTTT.

V is TRBV21-1 and J is TRBJ1-1; TRBD1 is the table's D call and was not checked against the DNA. TRBV21-1 is designated a pseudogene. This CDR3 region has 14 residues. The CDR3: CASSPGDANTEAFF. The DNA of the CDR3 is TGTGCCAGCAGTCCAGGGGATGCGAACACTGAAGCTTTCTTT.

The chain carries TRBV5-1 and TRBJ2-7, with no clear D. V dropped 4 bases and J dropped 0 bases, with 5 bases sitting between them. Germline lookup yields CDR1 SGHRS and CDR2 YFSETQ. The CDR3 has 12 amino acids. CDR3 in amino acids: CASSPNSYEQYF. CDR3 nucleotide sequence: TGCGCCAGCAGCCCGAACTCCTACGAGCAGTACTTC.

V is TRBV29-1 and J is TRBJ2-7; D remains unclear. Trimming took off 7 bases at V and 3 bases at J, with 16 bases between the two ends. The CDR3 consists of 13 residues. The germline gives CDR1 SQVTM, CDR2 ANQGSEA. In nucleotides, the CDR3 is TGCAGCGCCGAAACACAGCCTTACTACGAGCAGTACTTC. As protein: CSAETQPYYEQYF.

The chain uses TRBV25-1 and TRBJ2-7; no definite D call. Trimming stripped 3 bases from V and 7 bases from J, with 7 bases between. The germline gives CDR1 MGHDK, CDR2 SYGVNS. The CDR3 sequence is 11 residues long. The CDR3 region is CASSDFLEQYF. The CDR3 nucleotides are TGTGCCAGCAGTGATTTTCTTGAGCAGTACTTC.

V gene TRBV28 combines with J gene TRBJ2-5, with D perhaps matching TRBD1 (6 bases). This CDR3 has 12 residues. The germline V and J ends were trimmed by 2 bases and 9 bases, with 10 bases remaining between them. Germline CDR1 is MDHEN and CDR2 is SYDVKM. CDR3 protein: CASSLDRRSQYF. CDR3 DNA: TGTGCCAGCAGTTTAGACAGGCGGTCCCAGTACTTC.

The J gene is TRBJ1-1, the V gene TRBV7-3, with D possibly being TRBD1 (5 bases). The CDR3 runs to 15 residues. Trimming removed 1 base at V and 0 bases at J, with 9 bases between. The germline gives CDR1 SGHTA, CDR2 FQGTGA. The CDR3: CASSLIRGLNTEAFF. CDR3 nucleotide sequence: TGTGCCAGCAGCTTAATACGGGGCTTGAACACTGAAGCTTTCTTT.

This clone was counted a single time. The chain carries TRBV30 and TRBJ2-7, with a possible D match to TRBD1 (7 bases). Looked up from germline, CDR1 is GTSNPN and CDR2 is SVGIG (reference sequence). The ends were cut back, 2 bases at V and 1 base at J, with 12 bases in the middle. The CDR3 sequence is 14 residues long. The CDR3 sequence is CAWSYSGGSYEQYF. The DNA of the CDR3 is TGTGCCTGGAGTTATTCAGGGGGGTCCTACGAGCAGTACTTC.

The chain joins TRBV21-1 to TRBJ1-4; no check of the table's D call, TRBD1, against the DNA was made. TRBV21-1 is listed as a pseudogene. The CDR3 has 16 amino acids. Written as DNA, the CDR3 is TGTGCCAGCAGCAAAGAGTTAGACACCCCTAATGAAAAACTGTTTTTT. Translation: CASSKELDTPNEKLFF.

J is TRBJ1-5 and V is TRBV4-1; a possible D gene is TRBD1 (5 bases). This CDR3 comprises 14 residues. Germline V lookup: CDR1 MGHRA, CDR2 YSYEKL. V was cut by 0 bases and J by 7 bases, with 10 bases left in between. The CDR3 loop reads CASSQDEGWQPQHF. CDR3 coding DNA: TGCGCCAGCAGCCAAGATGAGGGGTGGCAGCCCCAGCATTTT.

The CDR3 loop is CASSLAGGAHNEQFF. In nucleotides, the CDR3 is TGTGCCAGCAGTCTAGCGGGAGGGGCCCACAATGAGCAGTTCTTC. The chain links TRBV28 to TRBJ2-1; the match to TRBD2 covers 12 bases. Germline CDR1 is MDHEN and CDR2 is SYDVKM. The CDR3 length is 15 residues. Trimming cost V 5 bases and J 5 bases; bases outside gene matches: 4. The full variable domain, its missing parts supplied by reference TRBV28 and TRBJ2-1, is DVKVTQSSRYLVKRTGEKVFLECVQDMDHENMFWYRQDPGLGLRLIYFSYDVKMKEKGDIPEGYSVSREKKERFSLILESASTNQTSMYLCASSLAGGAHNEQFFGPGTRLTVL.